The entry that follows covers one T cell receptor (beta chain) sequence. Repertoires were generated with immunoSEQ multiplex PCR, while TCRdb's copy carries only in-frame clones and drops some. The repertoire holds roughly 2.1 million clones, with 85% to 95% as singletons. The naive CD8 population came from CD45RO-negative cells selected for CCR7, without terminally differentiated effector memory CD45RA+ cells. The entry originates in a study of shared clonotypes between healthy human individuals. Germline lookup yields CDR1 SGHAT and CDR2 FQNNGV. CDR3 length equals 14 residues. After removal of 0 bases from V and 10 bases from J, the junction contained 6 bases not matched to a gene.

The TCR was taken from a man aged 18 to 30 in good health. Some clones in this sample may be carry-over from other donors' samples. The rearrangement uses TRBV11-2 and TRBJ2-7; the match to TRBD2 covers 10 bases. The sequenced material came from naive CD8+ T cells from PBMCs. The CDR3 protein is CASSLDPASGSQYF. In nucleotides, the CDR3 is TGTGCCAGCAGCTTAGATCCGGCTAGCGGGAGTCAGTACTTC.